The 21 T cell receptor beta chains below all came from one sample that was sequenced in a study of shared clonotypes between healthy human individuals. Generated by immunoSEQ multiplex PCR, the TCRdb table keeps only in-frame clones and is missing some. In the table there are roughly 1,500,000 clones, under 99% of which are singletons. The sequenced material came from naive CD4+ T cells sorted from blood. Sample subset: CD45RA+ positively selected. The receptors were sampled from a man aged 30 to 45 in good health.

The rearrangement links TRBV5-1 to TRBJ2-6; 9 positions agree with TRBD1. The CDR3 consists of 19 residues. Trimming removed 2 bases from V and 0 bases from J; junction bases left unmatched: 9. The germline V gene encodes CDR1 SGHRS and CDR2 YFSETQ. For the CDR3, the DNA is TGCGCCAGCAGCTTCTCCCCGGGACAGGGCAACTCTGGGGCCAACGTCCTGACTTTC. Amino acids: CASSFSPGQGNSGANVLTF.

The chain couples TRBV28 to TRBJ1-1, with D perhaps TRBD1 (5 bases). V lost 7 bases and J 11 bases, leaving 17 bases between the germline ends. Looked up from germline, CDR1 is MDHEN and CDR2 is SYDVKM. The CDR3 runs 12 residues. The CDR3 nucleotides read TGTGCCAGCAATGGGGGGACGGTCACCGCTTTCTTT. It is translated as CASNGGTVTAFF.

This chain connects TRBV5-6 to TRBJ1-2; no reliable D call. Looked up from germline, CDR1 is SGHDT and CDR2 is YYEEEE. Trimming removed 0 bases from V and 6 bases from J, with 24 bases in between. The CDR3 is 18 residues long. CDR3 loop: CASSLGALILPAVHGYTF. Here the CDR3 DNA reads TGTGCCAGCAGCTTGGGGGCCCTGATTTTGCCAGCGGTACATGGCTACACCTTC.

The rearrangement joins TRBV19 to TRBJ1-1, with a weak D call TRBD1 (5 bases). The V gene lost 4 bases and the J gene lost 0 bases, with 12 bases spanning the gap. The CDR3 consists of 15 residues. The germline CDR1 and CDR2 sequences are LNHDA and SQIVND (reference sequence). CDR3 loop: CASSNPGHMNTEAFF. DNA of the CDR3: TGTGCCAGTAGTAATCCAGGACACATGAACACTGAAGCTTTCTTT.

This clone was counted between two and nine times. The chain joins TRBV5-4 to TRBJ2-2; 13 bases agree with TRBD2. The V segment lost 4 bases and the J segment 6 bases; nucleotides outside the gene matches: 3. The CDR3 consists of 15 residues. Per the germline V gene, CDR1 is SGHNT and CDR2 is YYREEE (reference sequence). The CDR3 DNA follows: TGTGCCAGCAGCACGGGACTAGCGGGATCCGGGGAGCTGTTTTTT. Its protein product is CASSTGLAGSGELFF.

The chain joins TRBV7-6 to TRBJ2-7, with D perhaps matching TRBD2 (6 bases). This CDR3 is built from 15 residues. The ends were cut back, 5 bases at V and 2 bases at J, with 16 bases in the middle. Germline assignment: CDR1 SGHVS and CDR2 FNYEAQ. CDR3 loop: CASSPGASATYEQYF. The CDR3 coding sequence is TGTGCCAGCAGCCCCGGGGCTAGCGCTACCTACGAGCAGTACTTC.

The J gene is TRBJ2-1, the V gene TRBV27; perhaps TRBD1 as D (6 bases). The CDR3 runs to 17 residues. Germline lookup yields CDR1 MNHEY and CDR2 SMNVEV (reference sequence). V lost 5 bases and J lost 0, with 17 bases in between. The CDR3: CASSRPRGISSYNEQFF. The CDR3 DNA sequence: TGTGCCAGCAGTAGGCCGAGGGGGATAAGCTCCTACAATGAGCAGTTCTTC.

Comments on this clone: Other nucleotide sequences in the sample specify the same CDR3. The chain recombines TRBV29-1 with TRBJ2-3, with D possibly matching TRBD2 (5 bases). Looked up from germline, CDR1 is SQVTM and CDR2 is ANQGSEA. The CDR3 covers 13 residues. The V and J ends lost 4 bases and 1 base respectively, with 9 bases between them. The CDR3 DNA sequence: TGCAGCGTTGCAAGCGGCCGCACAGATACGCAGTATTTT. Protein: CSVASGRTDTQYF.

V usage is TRBV10-1 and J usage is TRBJ2-3, with 9 bases lining up with TRBD2. Germline-derived CDR1 and CDR2 are WNHNN and SYGVQD (reference sequence). CDR3 length equals 16 residues. Unmatched junction bases numbered 4, after V lost 0 bases and J lost 3 bases. CDR3 DNA: TGCGCCAGCAGTGAGTCGGTGGCGGGAGGGACAGATACGCAGTATTTT. It specifies CASSESVAGGTDTQYF.

The rearrangement links TRBV5-6 to TRBJ1-5; unclear D gene. Trimming stripped 0 bases from V and 5 bases from J, with 12 bases between. The CDR3 is 15 amino acids. Germline lookup yields CDR1 SGHDT and CDR2 YYEEEE. CDR3 DNA: TGTGCCAGCAGCTTGGGAGGGATAACCCATCAGCCCCAGCATTTT. It translates to CASSLGGITHQPQHF.

The chain joins TRBV25-1 to TRBJ2-2; 12 bases match TRBD1. The CDR3 totals 16 residues. Trimming at V came to 3 bases and at J to 6 bases, leaving 5 bases not matched to a gene. CDR1 is MGHDK, CDR2 SYGVNS, per germline. The CDR3 DNA reads as TGTGCCAGCAGTGATCCCGGGACAGGGGGCTCCGGGGAGCTGTTTTTT. Encoded protein: CASSDPGTGGSGELFF.

This chain connects TRBV9 to TRBJ2-3; tentatively, D is TRBD1 (6 bases). V was shortened by 1 base and J by 0 bases, with 9 bases between the two germline ends. This CDR3 has 15 amino acids. Germline V CDR1 and CDR2: SGDLS, YYNGEE. CDR3 sequence (DNA): TGTGCCAGCAGCGTACACGGGACAAGCACAGATACGCAGTATTTT. This sequence encodes CASSVHGTSTDTQYF.

The rearrangement joins TRBV27 to TRBJ2-7; tentatively, D is TRBD1 (5 bases). Germline V gene sequence: CDR1 MNHEY, CDR2 SMNVEV (reference sequence). Trimming took 2 bases from V and 0 from J, leaving 17 bases between them. The CDR3 covers 17 residues. CDR3 DNA: TGTGCCAGCAGTTTAAGGGCCAGGCAGGGCATCTCCTACGAGCAGTACTTC. Translated: CASSLRARQGISYEQYF.

On this clone itself: This specimen includes other DNA sequences encoding the same CDR3. The rearrangement links TRBV5-1 to TRBJ2-1; perhaps TRBD1 as D (5 bases). Germline V gene lookup returns CDR1 SGHRS and CDR2 YFSETQ. Between the trimmed V and J ends, which lost 0 bases and 3 bases, there was a span of 7 bases. The CDR3 sequence is 14 residues long. In DNA form, the CDR3 reads TGCGCCAGCAGCTTGGAAGGGGTCTACAATGAGCAGTTCTTC. Its protein product is CASSLEGVYNEQFF.

This sequence joins TRBV10-3 and TRBJ2-1; TRBD2 aligns across 10 bases. With V trimmed by 3 bases and J by 4 bases, 12 bases remained unmatched. The germline gives CDR1 ENHRY, CDR2 SYGVKD. The CDR3 loop spans 18 amino acids. CDR3: CAISDSSGRLQKYNEQFF. CDR3 in DNA: TGTGCCATCAGTGATAGTAGCGGGAGGCTCCAAAAGTACAATGAGCAGTTCTTC.

The J gene is TRBJ1-3, the V gene TRBV11-2; D unclear. CDR1 and CDR2 (germline): SGHAT, FQNNGV. V was pared by 6 bases and J by 4 bases, with 25 bases between. CDR3 length equals 18 residues. The CDR3 sequence: CASRQPGPSLKFGNTIYF. The CDR3 DNA follows: TGTGCCAGCAGGCAACCGGGCCCAAGCCTTAAATTCGGAAACACCATATATTTT.

The chain couples TRBV6-5 to TRBJ2-7; 12 bases fit TRBD2. V trimming: 4 bases; J trimming: 4 bases; junction bases outside the gene matches: 8. From germline, CDR1 is MNHEY and CDR2 SVGAGI. This CDR3 is built from 16 residues. The CDR3 region has the DNA TGTGCCAGCAGTTCGATGACTAGCGGGAGTTGGTACGAGCAGTACTTC. Translated: CASSSMTSGSWYEQYF.

The J gene is TRBJ2-1, the V gene TRBV5-4, with 8 bases fitting TRBD2. Trimming cost V 4 bases and J 6 bases; bases outside gene matches: 6. The germline gives CDR1 SGHNT, CDR2 YYREEE (reference sequence). The CDR3 is 14 amino acids. The CDR3 sequence: CASSATGTSNEQFF. The CDR3 DNA is TGTGCCAGCAGCGCCACCGGGACTAGCAATGAGCAGTTCTTC.

The chain is built from TRBV19 and TRBJ1-2; TRBD1 might be the D (6 bases). CDR3 size: 17 residues. Deletions cut 6 bases from V and 6 bases from J, with 26 bases between. Germline CDR1 and CDR2: LNHDA and SQIVND (reference sequence). The CDR3 coding sequence is TGTGCCAGTAGCTCTTTGCGGACAGTCTCTTCATGGCATGGCTACACCTTC. Translated: CASSSLRTVSSWHGYTF.

This chain joins TRBV4-1 and TRBJ2-5, with D tentatively TRBD1 or TRBD2 (5 bases each). The CDR3 loop spans 17 amino acids. V was trimmed by 0 bases and J by 5 bases, leaving 19 bases between them. Germline lookup yields CDR1 MGHRA and CDR2 YSYEKL. The CDR3 loop reads CASSQDPPGGVVETQYF. The CDR3 nucleotides are TGCGCCAGCAGCCAAGACCCTCCTGGGGGAGTGGTGGAGACCCAGTACTTC.

This chain links TRBV5-1 with TRBJ1-1, with TRBD1 matching 7 bases. The trim removed 3 bases at V and 10 bases at J, leaving 6 bases unmatched. CDR3 length: 12 residues. From germline, CDR1 is SGHRS and CDR2 YFSETQ. CDR3 residues: CASSSTGARAFF. DNA of the CDR3: TGCGCCAGCAGCTCTACAGGGGCGCGAGCTTTCTTT.